This note documents a single T cell receptor beta chain sequence. This CDR3 has 12 amino acids. V dropped 4 bases and J dropped 9; count of bases not matched to a gene: 3. Germline V CDR1 and CDR2: MNHEY, SVGAGI. This entry belongs to a study of blood T cell repertoires in COVID-19. Method: immunoSEQ multiplex PCR; TCRdb's copy keeps in-frame clones and lacks some. This sample has 110,000 to 150,000 clones, with approximately 79% found just once. The chain has TRBV6-5 and TRBJ2-1; 7 nucleotides line up with TRBD1. Input material: peripheral blood. The TCR sequence derives from a man in his 60s with acute or convalescent COVID-19. DNA for the CDR3: TGTGCCAGCAGTTTAGACAGGGCTGAGCAGTTCTTC. Amino acid sequence: CASSLDRAEQFF.